The entry below describes one T cell receptor beta chain. This entry is derived from a study of patients and donors after allogeneic stem cell transplantation. Between the trimmed V and J ends, which lost 2 bases and 2 bases, there was a span of 9 bases. The CDR3 consists of 13 residues. Germline CDR1 DFQATT, CDR2 SNEGSKA (reference sequence). From the RT-PCR reads, TCRdb called clonotypes with MiXCR, one entry per CDR3 protein. The data contain about a million distinct CDR3 sequences, about 20% of them seen just once; the ten biggest clones take up 6%. The chain carries TRBV20-1 and TRBJ2-5; D possibly corresponds to TRBD1 (5 bases). The sample was blood, either unsorted or a sorted T cell fraction (not recorded which). The clonotype was recovered from a human donor who was either an allogeneic HSCT recipient or a stem cell or donor lymphocyte infusion donor (not recorded which). It is not recorded whose cells these are; they may come from a transplant donor. CDR3 loop: CSARKGNQETQYF. CDR3 coding DNA: TGCAGTGCTAGAAAGGGGAATCAAGAGACCCAGTACTTC.